The 19 T cell receptor beta chains below come from one sample, sequenced in a study of PD-1 blockade in classical Hodgkin lymphoma (dated by TCRdb to about 2020). The label giving this sample's time point can be read as: cycle 2 day 1 (C2D1) of nivolumab. Every trial patient had relapsed following autologous stem cell transplantation, and prior brentuximab vedotin exposure was what differed among cohorts A, B and C. The receptor library was made with the immunoSEQ multiplex PCR assay. TCRdb carries this immuneACCESS record with in-frame sequences only. Its versions omit some clonotypes, under half of them owing to an unresolved V gene in the studies checked, with the rest unexplained. The sample profile shows over 45,000 clones; 73% of them were found once. The ten largest clones represent about 14% of the sample. The source material was peripheral blood mononuclear cells (PBMCs), sampled before the second cycle of nivolumab. The receptor source for this set is a human donor with classical Hodgkin lymphoma.

This chain links TRBV28 with TRBJ1-1, with unresolved D. The CDR3 consists of 13 residues. V dropped 1 base and J dropped 11 bases, with 14 bases sitting between them. Germline lookup yields CDR1 MDHEN and CDR2 SYDVKM. Written as DNA, the CDR3 is TGTGCCAGCAGTTTATTCGGCGCGTTAGACGCTTTCTTT. Protein product: CASSLFGALDAFF.

By its share, this clone is medium-sized. The chain carries TRBV10-1 and TRBJ2-2, with D unclear. V was shortened by 1 base and J by 1 base, with 1 base between the two germline ends. Germline values: CDR1 WNHNN, CDR2 SYGVQD (reference sequence). This CDR3 is built from 13 residues. The CDR3: CASSEWNTGELFF. The DNA for the CDR3 is TGCGCCAGCAGTGAGTGGAACACCGGGGAGCTGTTTTTT.

This clone was counted between two and nine times. The V gene is TRBV19, the J gene TRBJ2-7; the D gene is possibly TRBD1 (5 bases). V lost 11 bases to trimming and J lost 3 bases, with 17 bases between them. Germline values: CDR1 LNHDA, CDR2 SQIVND (reference sequence). The CDR3 extends over 13 amino acids. CDR3: CAASPGLYYEQYF. The CDR3 nucleotides are TGTGCCGCTTCCCCAGGGTTATACTACGAGCAGTACTTC.

The chain has TRBV6-5 and TRBJ1-4; TRBD1 might be the D (5 bases). V lost 7 bases to trimming and J lost 8 bases, with 14 bases between them. Looked up from germline, CDR1 is MNHEY and CDR2 is SVGAGI. CDR3 length: 13 residues. CDR3 sequence: CASTKAGLEKLFF. For the CDR3, the DNA is TGTGCCAGCACGAAGGCAGGGTTAGAAAAACTGTTTTTT.

The chain employs TRBV18 and TRBJ2-6; D perhaps matches TRBD1 (6 bases). In germline, CDR1 is KGHSH, CDR2 LQKENI. Deletions cut 6 bases from V and 0 bases from J, with 9 bases between. The CDR3 covers 15 residues. CDR3 DNA sequence: TGTGCCAGCTCGGACAGAAGCTCTGGGGCCAACGTCCTGACTTTC. Translated, it gives CASSDRSSGANVLTF.

This clone has just a few counts. The V gene is TRBV28, the J gene TRBJ2-5; D is unresolved. Trimming cost V 5 bases and J 0 bases, with 4 bases left between them. Germline V CDR1 and CDR2: MDHEN, SYDVKM. CDR3 length: 12 residues. In DNA form, the CDR3 reads TGTGCCAGCAGTCACTACCAAGAGACCCAGTACTTC. Its protein product is CASSHYQETQYF. The full variable domain, rest sourced from reference TRBV28 and TRBJ2-5, is DVKVTQSSRYLVKRTGEKVFLECVQDMDHENMFWYRQDPGLGLRLIYFSYDVKMKEKGDIPEGYSVSREKKERFSLILESASTNQTSMYLCASSHYQETQYFGPGTRLLVL.

The count of this clone is one. The chain links TRBV7-2 to TRBJ2-5, with 8 nucleotides matching TRBD2. Germline-derived CDR1 and CDR2 are SGHTA and FQGNSA. The V and J ends lost 1 base and 4 bases, in that order; junction bases with no gene match: 14. The CDR3 spans 18 residues. The DNA for the CDR3 is TGTGCCAGCAGCTTAGTCCTAGCGGGCACCCCCAGGGGAGAGACCCAGTACTTC. This gives the protein CASSLVLAGTPRGETQYF.

V is TRBV6-4 and J is TRBJ2-1; 9 positions agree with TRBD1. The V segment lost 5 bases and the J segment 2 bases; nucleotides outside the gene matches: 4. Germline CDR1 is MRHNA and CDR2 is SNTAGT. The CDR3 runs to 15 residues. The CDR3 DNA is TGTGCCAGCAGTCCAGGGACAGGGCCCTACAATGAGCAGTTCTTC. Translated: CASSPGTGPYNEQFF.

V and J are TRBV27 and TRBJ2-7; 9 nucleotides line up with TRBD2. Germline V gives CDR1 MNHEY, CDR2 SMNVEV (reference sequence). The V gene end was trimmed by 5 bases and the J gene end by 1 base; junction bases not matched to a gene: 9. This CDR3 is built from 16 residues. The CDR3 DNA sequence: TGTGCCAGCAGTCCCTCGGGCGGGAGGGGGTCCTACGAGCAGTACTTC. Protein sequence: CASSPSGGRGSYEQYF.

CDR3 DNA sequence: TGTGCCAGCACCGTCCGGGACACAAACTACGAGCAGTACTTC. Protein product: CASTVRDTNYEQYF. V and J are TRBV6-6 and TRBJ2-7; D possibly corresponds to TRBD1 (6 bases). V dropped 7 bases and J dropped 3 bases, with 16 bases sitting between them. Germline CDR1 is MNHNY and CDR2 is SVGAGI (reference sequence). This CDR3 has 14 residues.

This rearrangement joins TRBV19 to TRBJ1-1, with TRBD1 as a possible D gene (6 bases). Trimming took 0 bases from V and 3 from J, leaving 17 bases between them. CDR3 length: 17 residues. Germline CDR1 and CDR2: LNHDA and SQIVND (reference sequence). The CDR3 is CASSIDLSGGWDTEAFF. CDR3 nucleotide sequence: TGTGCCAGTAGTATAGATCTATCGGGGGGCTGGGACACTGAAGCTTTCTTT.

The chain recombines TRBV28 with TRBJ1-1; 7 bases match TRBD1. The junction had 15 bases not matched to a gene; V was cut back by 6 bases and J by 5 bases. Germline CDR1 reads MDHEN; CDR2 reads SYDVKM. This CDR3 has 16 amino acids. This chain's CDR3 is CASRPNKGARVTEAFF. CDR3 nucleotide sequence: TGTGCCAGCAGGCCGAATAAGGGGGCGCGGGTAACTGAAGCTTTCTTT.

This clone came up once. The gene calls are TRBV7-6 and TRBJ2-1; D possibly matches TRBD1 or TRBD2 (6 bases each). Trimming cost V 0 bases and J 4 bases, with 13 bases left between them. The CDR3 is made up of 16 amino acids. Germline V gene sequence: CDR1 SGHVS, CDR2 FNYEAQ. Written as DNA, the CDR3 is TGTGCCAGCAGCTTAGCGGAGCGGAGGGGGTACAATGAGCAGTTCTTC. This codes for CASSLAERRGYNEQFF.

The CDR3 spells CASSGAGQGARDYGYTF. DNA of the CDR3: TGTGCCAGCAGTGGGGCCGGACAGGGGGCCCGGGACTATGGCTACACCTTC. This rearrangement joins TRBV6-1 to TRBJ1-2; TRBD1 agrees at 11 bases. Germline lookup yields CDR1 MNHNS and CDR2 SASEGT. V was pared by 4 bases and J by 3 bases, with 10 bases of the junction left unmatched. CDR3 size: 17 residues.

As for this clone: This specimen includes other DNA sequences encoding the same CDR3. The gene calls are TRBV7-3 and TRBJ2-7, with 8 bases matching TRBD1. Germline values: CDR1 SGHTA, CDR2 FQGTGA. The length of the CDR3 is 14 residues. V was pared by 1 base and J by 3 bases, with 2 bases of the junction left unmatched. CDR3 sequence (DNA): TGTGCCAGCAGCTTAAGCACAGGGGGCTACGAGCAGTACTTC. Encoded protein: CASSLSTGGYEQYF.

V and J are TRBV30 and TRBJ1-4; no clear D gene. The CDR3 covers 13 residues. Germline V gene lookup returns CDR1 GTSNPN and CDR2 SVGIG (reference sequence). The V gene lost 3 bases and the J gene lost 8 bases, with 13 bases spanning the gap. The CDR3 DNA follows: TGTGCCTGGAGCAAGATCGTTGGGGAAAAACTGTTTTTT. Translating gives CAWSKIVGEKLFF.

The gene calls are TRBV27 and TRBJ1-1; 9 nucleotides match TRBD1. V was pared by 5 bases and J by 0 bases, with 4 bases of the junction left unmatched. The germline V gene encodes CDR1 MNHEY and CDR2 SMNVEV (reference sequence). The CDR3 is 15 residues long. The CDR3 DNA reads TGTGCCAGCAGTAACAGGGGGCCGTTGAACACTGAAGCTTTCTTT. The encoded protein is CASSNRGPLNTEAFF.

The chain joins TRBV6-5 to TRBJ1-2, with D hard to call. The CDR3 runs to 13 residues. The germline CDR1 and CDR2 sequences are MNHEY and SVGAGI. V was clipped by 7 bases and J by 8 bases, with 17 bases between them. The CDR3 bases are TGTGCCAGCATCGAACCGGGCCGGGGAGGCTACACCTTC. This translates into CASIEPGRGGYTF.

This clone was observed a handful of times. The genes are TRBV7-9 and TRBJ1-2; the D is unclear. The CDR3 is 11 amino acids. CDR1 is SEHNR and CDR2 is FQNEAQ in the germline V gene (reference sequence). V shed 1 base and J shed 6 bases, with 3 bases lying between them. The CDR3 here is CASSLGDGYTF. Written as DNA, the CDR3 is TGTGCCAGCAGCTTAGGAGATGGCTACACCTTC.